The T cell receptor (beta chain) under discussion was sequenced for a study of cytomegalovirus exposure and HLA in healthy donors. Study-level background: A prior study identified 90 million to 120 million unique TCR beta sequences from roughly 170 million T cells.

It was with 60 Vbeta and 13 Jbeta primers that the PCR ran. TCRdb's table, derived via immunoSEQ multiplex PCR, lists solely in-frame clones and lacks some. Its table records 100,000 or so clones. As for this clone: Its antigen is not identified.

Overall study results and limits: Rare TCR sequences dominated, though some public TCRs recurred in many donors. Per a prior analysis, the majority of TCR beta V segments were productive roughly 90% or roughly 30% of the time.

Germline CDR1 is LGHNT and CDR2 is FRNRAP. The CDR3 runs 17 residues. The germline V and J ends were trimmed by 0 bases and 4 bases, with 16 bases remaining between them. Sequenced input: PBMCs. The chain employs TRBV12-5 and TRBJ1-5, with D unclear. This receptor was identified in a man aged 45 to 65 in good health and CMV-seronegative. CDR3 amino acids: CASGLVRSGVGNQPQHF. The CDR3, as DNA: TGTGCTAGTGGTTTGGTACGATCCGGGGTAGGGAATCAGCCCCAGCATTTT. Full variable domain (outside the CDR3, taken from reference TRBV12-5 and TRBJ1-5): DARVTQTPRHKVTEMGQEVTMRCQPILGHNTVFWYRQTMMQGLELLAYFRNRAPLDDSGMPKDRFSAEMPDATLATLKIQPSEPRDSAVYFCASGLVRSGVGNQPQHFGDGTRLSIL.